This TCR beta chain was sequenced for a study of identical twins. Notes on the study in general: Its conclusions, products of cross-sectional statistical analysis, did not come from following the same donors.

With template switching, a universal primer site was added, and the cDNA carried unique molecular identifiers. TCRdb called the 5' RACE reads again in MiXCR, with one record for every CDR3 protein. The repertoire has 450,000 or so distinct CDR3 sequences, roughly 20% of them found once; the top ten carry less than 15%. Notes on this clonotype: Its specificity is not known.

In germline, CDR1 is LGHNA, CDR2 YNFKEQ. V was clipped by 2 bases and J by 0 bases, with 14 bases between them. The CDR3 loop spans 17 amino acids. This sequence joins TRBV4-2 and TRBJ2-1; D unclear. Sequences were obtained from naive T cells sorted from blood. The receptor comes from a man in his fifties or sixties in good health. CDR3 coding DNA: TGTGCCAGCAGCCAACACTCTACATCGAGCTCCTACAATGAGCAGTTCTTC. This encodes CASSQHSTSSSYNEQFF.